These 4 T cell receptor beta chains share one sample of origin, sequenced in a study of beta chain features in type 1 diabetes. General study points: A moderate, significant TCRB CDR3 shortening appeared in type 1 diabetes across four CD4+ subsets.

Their antigens remain unidentified. Sequencing targeted expressed TCRB transcripts, as all isolated RNA had been reverse transcribed. The repertoire was sequenced with immunoSEQ multiplex PCR; TCRdb's copy has only in-frame clones and lacks some. The data show about 230,000 clones, roughly 17% seen once. Sequencing input: naive CD4+ T cells from blood. These TCRs come from a man aged 30-40 years with type 1 diabetes.

This chain uses TRBV28 with TRBJ2-5, with D perhaps matching TRBD1 or TRBD2 (7 bases each). Trimming stripped 8 bases from V and 5 bases from J, with 12 bases between. CDR1 MDHEN and CDR2 SYDVKM come from the germline V gene. CDR3 length: 12 amino acids. The chain's CDR3 is CASGRGQETQYF. CDR3 nucleotides: TGTGCCAGCGGGAGGGGGCAGGAGACCCAGTACTTC.

This sequence joins TRBV30 and TRBJ2-1; TRBD1 matches 9 bases. The V segment lost 1 base and the J segment 5 bases; nucleotides outside the gene matches: 6. Germline loops: CDR1 GTSNPN, CDR2 SVGIG (reference sequence). The CDR3 covers 15 residues. The DNA for the CDR3 is TGTGCCTGGAGTGCACTGGGGGACAGGGACAATGAGCAGTTCTTC. Translating gives CAWSALGDRDNEQFF. The full variable domain, rest sourced from reference TRBV30 and TRBJ2-1, is SQTIHQWPATLVQPVGSPLSLECTVEGTSNPNLYWYRQAAGRGLQLLFYSVGIGQISSEVPQNLSASRPQDRQFILSSKKLLLSDSGFYLCAWSALGDRDNEQFFGPGTRLTVL.

V is TRBV30 and J is TRBJ2-5; D not resolved. Germline V gives CDR1 GTSNPN, CDR2 SVGIG (reference sequence). The CDR3 has 13 amino acids. V was cut by 1 base and J by 1 base, with 7 bases left in between. The CDR3 sequence is CAWSAQLQETQYF. The CDR3 nucleotides are TGTGCCTGGAGTGCACAACTCCAAGAGACCCAGTACTTC.

This clone occurred a few times. The CDR3 bases are TGCAGCGCGCGGGGAGAAGCTGGAAACACCATATATTTT. This gives the protein CSARGEAGNTIYF. The rearrangement joins TRBV29-1 to TRBJ1-3; D not certain. The CDR3 contains 13 residues. V lost 7 bases to trimming and J lost 2 bases, with 12 bases between them. CDR1 and CDR2 from the germline V gene are SQVTM and ANQGSEA.